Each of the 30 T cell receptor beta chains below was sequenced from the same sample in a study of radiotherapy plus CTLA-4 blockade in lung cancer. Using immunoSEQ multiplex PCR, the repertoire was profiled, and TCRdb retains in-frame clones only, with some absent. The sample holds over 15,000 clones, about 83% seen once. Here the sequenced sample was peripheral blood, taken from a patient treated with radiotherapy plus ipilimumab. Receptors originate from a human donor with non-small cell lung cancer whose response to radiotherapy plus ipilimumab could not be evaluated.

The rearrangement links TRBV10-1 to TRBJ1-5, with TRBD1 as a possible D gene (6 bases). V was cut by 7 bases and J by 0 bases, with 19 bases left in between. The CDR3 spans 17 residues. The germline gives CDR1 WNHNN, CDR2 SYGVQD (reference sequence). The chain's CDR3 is CASNLLGTSYSNQPQHF. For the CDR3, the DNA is TGCGCCAGCAACCTTTTGGGGACAAGTTATAGCAATCAGCCCCAGCATTTT.

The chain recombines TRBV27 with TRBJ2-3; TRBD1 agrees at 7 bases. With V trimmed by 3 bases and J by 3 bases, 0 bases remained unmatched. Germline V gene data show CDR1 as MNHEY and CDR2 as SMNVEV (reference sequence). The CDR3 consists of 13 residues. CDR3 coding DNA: TGTGCCAGCAGTTTGGGACAGACAGATACGCAGTATTTT. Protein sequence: CASSLGQTDTQYF.

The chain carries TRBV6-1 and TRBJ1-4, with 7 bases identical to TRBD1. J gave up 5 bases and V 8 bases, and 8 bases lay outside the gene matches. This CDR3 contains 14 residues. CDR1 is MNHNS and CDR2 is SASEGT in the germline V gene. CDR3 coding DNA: TGTGCCAGCGGAACAGGGGAAGGGAATGAAAAACTGTTTTTT. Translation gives CASGTGEGNEKLFF.

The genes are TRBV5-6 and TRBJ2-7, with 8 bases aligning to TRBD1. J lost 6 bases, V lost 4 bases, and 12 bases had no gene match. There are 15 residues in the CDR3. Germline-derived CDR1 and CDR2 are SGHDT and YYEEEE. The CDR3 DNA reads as TGTGCCAGCAGCAAGACAGGGGTCAAAGCTCGCGAGCAGTACTTC. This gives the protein CASSKTGVKAREQYF.

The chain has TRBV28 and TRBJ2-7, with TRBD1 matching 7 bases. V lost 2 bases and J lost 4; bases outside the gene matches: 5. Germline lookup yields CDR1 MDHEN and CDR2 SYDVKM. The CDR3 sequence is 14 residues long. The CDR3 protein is CASSLRDSPYEQYF. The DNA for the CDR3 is TGTGCCAGCAGTTTAAGGGACAGTCCTTACGAGCAGTACTTC.

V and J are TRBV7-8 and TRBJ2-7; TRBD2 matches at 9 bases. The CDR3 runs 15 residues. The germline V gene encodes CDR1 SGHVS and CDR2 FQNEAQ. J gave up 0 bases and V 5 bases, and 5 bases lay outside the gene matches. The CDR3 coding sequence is TGTGCCAGCAGCACTGGACTAGCGTTCTCCTACGAGCAGTACTTC. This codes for CASSTGLAFSYEQYF.

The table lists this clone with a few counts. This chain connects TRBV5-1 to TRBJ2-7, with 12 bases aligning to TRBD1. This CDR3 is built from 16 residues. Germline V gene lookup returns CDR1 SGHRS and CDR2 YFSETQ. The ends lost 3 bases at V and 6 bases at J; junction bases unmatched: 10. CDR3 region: CASSSDPGQGASEQYF. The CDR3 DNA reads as TGCGCCAGCAGCTCAGACCCGGGACAGGGGGCGAGCGAGCAGTACTTC.

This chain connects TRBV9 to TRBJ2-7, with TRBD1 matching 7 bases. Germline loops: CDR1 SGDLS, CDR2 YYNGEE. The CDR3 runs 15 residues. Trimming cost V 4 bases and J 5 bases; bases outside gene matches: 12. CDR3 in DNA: TGTGCCAGCAGCCCCTACAACAGGGGTTCGGACGAGCAGTACTTC. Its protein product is CASSPYNRGSDEQYF.

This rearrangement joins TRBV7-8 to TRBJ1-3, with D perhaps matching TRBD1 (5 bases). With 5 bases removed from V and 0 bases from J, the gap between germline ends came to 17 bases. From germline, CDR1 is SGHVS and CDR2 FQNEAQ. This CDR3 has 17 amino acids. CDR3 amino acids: CASSPAGGTPSGNTIYF. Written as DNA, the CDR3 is TGTGCCAGCAGCCCGGCGGGGGGGACCCCCTCTGGAAACACCATATATTTT.

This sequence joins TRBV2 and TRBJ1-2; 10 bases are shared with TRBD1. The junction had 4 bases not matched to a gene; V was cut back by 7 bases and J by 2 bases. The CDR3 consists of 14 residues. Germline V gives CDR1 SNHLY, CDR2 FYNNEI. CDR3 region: CASNPGQGNYGYTF. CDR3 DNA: TGTGCCAGCAATCCGGGACAGGGGAACTATGGCTACACCTTC.

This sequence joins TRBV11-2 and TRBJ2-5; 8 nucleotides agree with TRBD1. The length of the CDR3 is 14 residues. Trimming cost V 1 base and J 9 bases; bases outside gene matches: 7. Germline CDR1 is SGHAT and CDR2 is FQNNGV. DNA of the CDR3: TGTGCCAGCAGCTTAGGACGGACAGGGAAGGCCCAGTACTTC. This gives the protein CASSLGRTGKAQYF.

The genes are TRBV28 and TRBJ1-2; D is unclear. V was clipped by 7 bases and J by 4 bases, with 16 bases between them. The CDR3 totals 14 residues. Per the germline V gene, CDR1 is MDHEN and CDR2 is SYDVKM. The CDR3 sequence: CASTTGGRAYGYTF. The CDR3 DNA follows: TGTGCCAGCACCACGGGAGGGCGGGCCTATGGCTACACCTTC.

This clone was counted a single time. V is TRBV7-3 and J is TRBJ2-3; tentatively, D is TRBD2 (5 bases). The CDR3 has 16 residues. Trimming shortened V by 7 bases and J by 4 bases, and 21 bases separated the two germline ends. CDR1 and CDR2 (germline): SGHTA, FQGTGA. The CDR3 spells CASTLGVASIADTQYF. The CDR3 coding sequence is TGTGCCAGCACCCTCGGGGTAGCTTCTATCGCAGATACGCAGTATTTT. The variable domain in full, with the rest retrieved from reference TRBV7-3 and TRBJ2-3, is GAGVSQTPSNKVTEKGKYVELRCDPISGHTALYWYRQSLGQGPEFLIYFQGTGAADDSGLPNDRFFAVRPEGSVSTLKIQRTERGDSAVYLCASTLGVASIADTQYFGPGTRLTVL.

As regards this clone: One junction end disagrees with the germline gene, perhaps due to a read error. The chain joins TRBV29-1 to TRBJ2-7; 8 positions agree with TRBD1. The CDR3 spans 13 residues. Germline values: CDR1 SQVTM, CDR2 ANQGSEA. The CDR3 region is CSVEATGADEQYF. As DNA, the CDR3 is TGCAGCGTAGAAGCGACAGGGGCGGACGAGCAGTACTTC.

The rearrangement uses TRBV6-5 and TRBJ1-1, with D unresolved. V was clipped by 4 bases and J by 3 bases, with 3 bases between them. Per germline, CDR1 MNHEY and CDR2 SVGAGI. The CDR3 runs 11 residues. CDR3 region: CASSSYTEAFF. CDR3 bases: TGTGCCAGCAGTTCGTACACTGAAGCTTTCTTT.

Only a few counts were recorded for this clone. CDR3 sequence reads: CASGLEDWTGNTGELFF. CDR3 sequence (DNA): TGTGCTAGTGGTTTAGAAGATTGGACAGGGAACACCGGGGAGCTGTTTTTT. The V gene is TRBV12-5, the J gene TRBJ2-2; 7 bases match TRBD1. The CDR3 runs 17 residues. The germline V gene encodes CDR1 LGHNT and CDR2 FRNRAP. Trimming cost V 3 bases and J 1 base; bases outside gene matches: 8.

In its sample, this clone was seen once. DNA of the CDR3: TGTGCCAGCAGCTTACCCGGTGGCTCCTACGAGCAGTACTTC. Protein sequence: CASSLPGGSYEQYF. The rearrangement links TRBV13 to TRBJ2-7; D gene unclear. The CDR3 is made up of 14 amino acids. The germline gives CDR1 PRHDT, CDR2 FYEKMQ (reference sequence). Trimming stripped 2 bases from V and 0 bases from J, with 8 bases between.

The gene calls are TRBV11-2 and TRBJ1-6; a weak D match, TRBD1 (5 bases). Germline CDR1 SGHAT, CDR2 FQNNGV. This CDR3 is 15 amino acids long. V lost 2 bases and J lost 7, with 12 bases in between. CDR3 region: CASSLLPRANSPLHF. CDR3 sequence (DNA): TGTGCCAGCAGCTTACTCCCCAGGGCCAATTCACCCCTCCACTTT.

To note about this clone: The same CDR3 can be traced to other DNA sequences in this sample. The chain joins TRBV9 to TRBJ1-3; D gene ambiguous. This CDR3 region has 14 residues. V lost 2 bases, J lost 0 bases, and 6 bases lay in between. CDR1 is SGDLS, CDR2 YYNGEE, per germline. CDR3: CASSVGSSGNTIYF. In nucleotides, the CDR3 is TGTGCCAGCAGCGTCGGTAGCTCTGGAAACACCATATATTTT.

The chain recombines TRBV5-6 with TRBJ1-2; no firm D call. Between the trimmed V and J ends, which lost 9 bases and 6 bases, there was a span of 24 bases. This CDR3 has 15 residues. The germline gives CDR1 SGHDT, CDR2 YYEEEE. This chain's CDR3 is CATHLGRLPFDGYTF. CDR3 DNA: TGTGCCACCCACCTCGGCAGACTCCCATTCGATGGCTACACCTTC.

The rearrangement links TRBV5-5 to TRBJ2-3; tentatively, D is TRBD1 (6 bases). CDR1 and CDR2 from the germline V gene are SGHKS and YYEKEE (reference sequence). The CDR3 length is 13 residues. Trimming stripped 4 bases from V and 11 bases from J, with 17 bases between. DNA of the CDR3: TGTGCCAGCAGCGACCACAGGGACCTTGTGCAGTATTTT. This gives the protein CASSDHRDLVQYF.

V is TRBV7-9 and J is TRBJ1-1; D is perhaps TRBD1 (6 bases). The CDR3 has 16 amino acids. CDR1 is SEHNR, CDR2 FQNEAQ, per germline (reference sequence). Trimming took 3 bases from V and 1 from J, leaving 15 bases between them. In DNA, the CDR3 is TGTGCCAGCAGCTTCGGTTCCGGGACAAAGAACACTGAAGCTTTCTTT. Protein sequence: CASSFGSGTKNTEAFF.

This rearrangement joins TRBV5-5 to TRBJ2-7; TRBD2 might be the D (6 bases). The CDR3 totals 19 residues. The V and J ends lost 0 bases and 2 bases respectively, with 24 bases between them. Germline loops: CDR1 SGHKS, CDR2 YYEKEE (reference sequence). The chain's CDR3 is CASSLGNYGAGLPPYEQYF. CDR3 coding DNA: TGTGCCAGCAGCTTGGGGAACTACGGTGCGGGACTTCCGCCCTACGAGCAGTACTTC.

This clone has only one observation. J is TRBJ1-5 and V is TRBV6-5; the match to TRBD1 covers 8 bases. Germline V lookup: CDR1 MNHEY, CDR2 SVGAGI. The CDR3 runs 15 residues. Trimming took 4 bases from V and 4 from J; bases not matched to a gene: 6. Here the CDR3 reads CASSSTGGGNQPQHF. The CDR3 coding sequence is TGTGCCAGCAGTTCCACAGGGGGAGGGAATCAGCCCCAGCATTTT.

The CDR3 spells CASSVGTGAISGNTIYF. Here the CDR3 DNA reads TGTGCCAGCAGCGTTGGGACAGGGGCGATCTCTGGAAACACCATATATTTT. The chain carries TRBV9 and TRBJ1-3; 10 nucleotides agree with TRBD1. Per the germline V gene, CDR1 is SGDLS and CDR2 is YYNGEE. The ends lost 2 bases at V and 0 bases at J; junction bases unmatched: 5. The CDR3 consists of 17 residues.

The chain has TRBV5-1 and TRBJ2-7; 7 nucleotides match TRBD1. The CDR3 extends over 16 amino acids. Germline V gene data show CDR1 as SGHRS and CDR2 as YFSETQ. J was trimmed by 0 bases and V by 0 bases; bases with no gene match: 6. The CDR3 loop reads CASSLGQGASSYEQYF. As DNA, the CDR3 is TGCGCCAGCAGCTTGGGACAGGGAGCAAGCTCCTACGAGCAGTACTTC.

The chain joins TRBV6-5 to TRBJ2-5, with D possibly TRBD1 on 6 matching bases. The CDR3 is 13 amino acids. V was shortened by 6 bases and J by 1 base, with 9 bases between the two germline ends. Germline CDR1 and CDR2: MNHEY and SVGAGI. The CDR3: CASRQGTQETQYF. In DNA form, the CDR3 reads TGTGCCAGCAGACAGGGAACCCAAGAGACCCAGTACTTC.

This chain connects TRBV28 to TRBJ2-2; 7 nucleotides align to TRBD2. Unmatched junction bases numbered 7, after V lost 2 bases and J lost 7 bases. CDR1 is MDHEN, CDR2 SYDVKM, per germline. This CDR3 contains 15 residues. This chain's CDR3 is CASSLQFGGNGELFF. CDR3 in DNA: TGTGCCAGCAGTTTACAGTTCGGGGGGAACGGGGAGCTGTTTTTT.

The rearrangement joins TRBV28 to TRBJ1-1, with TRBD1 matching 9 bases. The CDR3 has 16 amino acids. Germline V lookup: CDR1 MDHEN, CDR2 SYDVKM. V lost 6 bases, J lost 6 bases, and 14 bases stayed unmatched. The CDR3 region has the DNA TGTGCCAGCAGGCTACGAGGGACAGGGTTACGGCCTGAAGCTTTCTTT. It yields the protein CASRLRGTGLRPEAFF.

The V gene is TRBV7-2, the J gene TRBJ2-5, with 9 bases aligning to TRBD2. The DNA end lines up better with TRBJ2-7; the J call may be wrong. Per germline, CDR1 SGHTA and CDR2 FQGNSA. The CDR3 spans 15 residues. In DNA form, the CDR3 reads TGTGCCAGCAGCCCTCAGCGGGGGGTCCTGTACGAGCAGTACTTC. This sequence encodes CASSPQRGVLYEQYF.